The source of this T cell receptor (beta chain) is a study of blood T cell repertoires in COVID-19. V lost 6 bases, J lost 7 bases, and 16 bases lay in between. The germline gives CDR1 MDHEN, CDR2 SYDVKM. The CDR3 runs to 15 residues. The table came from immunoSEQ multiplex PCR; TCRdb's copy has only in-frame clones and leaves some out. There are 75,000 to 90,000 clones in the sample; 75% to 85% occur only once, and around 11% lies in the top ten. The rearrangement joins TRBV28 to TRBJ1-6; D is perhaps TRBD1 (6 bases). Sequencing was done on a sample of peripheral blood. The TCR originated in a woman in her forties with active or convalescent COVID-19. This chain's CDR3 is CASSPPQGNNSPLHF. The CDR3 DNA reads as TGTGCCAGCAGCCCCCCACAGGGAAACAATTCACCCCTCCACTTT.